A selection of T cell receptor beta chains follows, all from one sample in a study of cytomegalovirus exposure and HLA in healthy donors. The method was immunoSEQ multiplex PCR; TCRdb's version includes in-frame clones alone and lacks a portion of them. The table lists fewer than 250,000 clones, around 87% of them singletons, with roughly 2% in the top ten. The material sequenced was PBMCs. The receptors were gathered from a woman aged 18-29 years in good health and CMV-seropositive. Both conserved end residues are part of each CDR3. The order of the fields is clone size, V gene, J gene, D gene, CDR3 DNA, CDR3 protein. D genes are given only for firm matches. Where a row states a size, it is once, few, many or the class of an expanded clone; other rows omit it.

>-|TRBV5-1|TRBJ1-1|TRBD1
TGCGCCAGCAGCCGAGGGACAGGGGAAACTGAAGCTTTCTTT
CASSRGTGETEAFF
>-|TRBV19|TRBJ2-5|TRBD2
TGTGCCAGTAGGACTAGCGGGGTACAAGAGACCCAGTACTTC
CASRTSGVQETQYF
>-|TRBV27|TRBJ2-1|-
TGTGCCAGCAGGCGCCCCCTCTCCTACAATGAGCAGTTCTTC
CASRRPLSYNEQFF
>once|TRBV23-1|TRBJ2-7|-
TGCGCCAGCAGTCGCTCCGACAGGAGCCCGGCCTACGAGCAGTACTTC
CASSRSDRSPAYEQYF
>-|TRBV30|TRBJ2-1|-
TGTGCCTGTACACGGGAGACTGAGCAGTTCTTC
CACTRETEQFF
>-|TRBV27|TRBJ2-3|-
TGTGCCAGCAGGAATAAGACTAGTTCCCCCACAGATACGCAGTATTTT
CASRNKTSSPTDTQYF
>-|TRBV15|TRBJ2-6|-
TGTGCCACCAGCAGAGCGTCCGGGGCCAACGTCCTGACTTTC
CATSRASGANVLTF
>-|TRBV28|TRBJ2-2|TRBD1
TGTGCCAGCGACAGGGGATCGGTCACCGGGGAGCTGTTTTTT
CASDRGSVTGELFF
>-|TRBV7-6|TRBJ2-7|-
TGTGCCAGCAGCTTAGCACCAGGGGAGCCCTACGAGCAGTACTTC
CASSLAPGEPYEQYF
>-|TRBV7-6|TRBJ2-1|TRBD1
TGTGCCAGCAGCCCCGACAGGGACCTCGACAATGAGCAGTTCTTC
CASSPDRDLDNEQFF
>-|TRBV11-2|TRBJ2-7|TRBD1
TGTGCCAGCAGCGATCCGGGACAGGGAAACTACGAGCAGTACTTC
CASSDPGQGNYEQYF